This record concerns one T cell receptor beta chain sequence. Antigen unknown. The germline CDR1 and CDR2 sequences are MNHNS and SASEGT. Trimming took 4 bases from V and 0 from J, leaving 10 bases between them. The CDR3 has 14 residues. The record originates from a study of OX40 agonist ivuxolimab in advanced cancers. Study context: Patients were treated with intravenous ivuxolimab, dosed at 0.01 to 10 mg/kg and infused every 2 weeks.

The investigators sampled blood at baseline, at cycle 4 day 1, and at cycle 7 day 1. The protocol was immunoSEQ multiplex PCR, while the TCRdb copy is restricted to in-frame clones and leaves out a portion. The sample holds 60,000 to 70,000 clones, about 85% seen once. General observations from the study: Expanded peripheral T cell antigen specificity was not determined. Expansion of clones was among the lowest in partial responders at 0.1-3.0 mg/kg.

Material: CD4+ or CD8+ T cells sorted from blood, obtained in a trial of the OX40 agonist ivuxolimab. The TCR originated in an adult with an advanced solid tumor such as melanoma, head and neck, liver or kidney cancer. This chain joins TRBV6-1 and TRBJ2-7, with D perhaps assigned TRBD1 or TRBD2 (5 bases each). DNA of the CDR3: TGTGCCAGCAGTGGGGACGGAAGCTCCTACGAGCAGTACTTC. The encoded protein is CASSGDGSSYEQYF.